This note documents a single T cell receptor beta chain sequence. Its matching antigen is unknown. Profiling relied on immunoSEQ multiplex PCR, and the TCRdb table lists in-frame clones only, not all of them. The data show around 60,000 clones, about 95% seen once. Donors were drawn from the roughly 110-subject validation cohort, separate from the approximately 640-subject first cohort. This entry belongs to a study of cytomegalovirus exposure and HLA in healthy donors. V lost 3 bases and J lost 3, with 9 bases in between. The CDR3 runs to 13 residues. Germline lookup yields CDR1 SGHNT and CDR2 YYREEE (reference sequence). Study-level results: In the roughly 120 validation repertoires, a later analysis found that first-cohort TCR clusters tended to co-occur.

This TCR was sampled from a woman aged 18-35 years in good health and CMV-seronegative. The chain has TRBV5-4 and TRBJ1-2; D is unresolved. The sequenced sample was PBMCs. CDR3 sequence reads: CASSSPVYYGYTF. The CDR3 DNA follows: TGTGCCAGCAGCTCACCAGTTTACTATGGCTACACCTTC.